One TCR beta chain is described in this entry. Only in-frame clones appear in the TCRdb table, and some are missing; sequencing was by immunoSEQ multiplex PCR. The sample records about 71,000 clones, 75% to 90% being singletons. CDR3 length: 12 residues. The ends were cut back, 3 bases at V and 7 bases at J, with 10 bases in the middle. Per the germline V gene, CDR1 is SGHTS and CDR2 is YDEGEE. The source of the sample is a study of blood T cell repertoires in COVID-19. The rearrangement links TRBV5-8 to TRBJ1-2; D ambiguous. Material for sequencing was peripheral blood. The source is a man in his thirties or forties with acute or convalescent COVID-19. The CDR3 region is CASSWGEGGYTF. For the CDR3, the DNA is TGTGCCAGCAGCTGGGGTGAGGGTGGCTACACCTTC.